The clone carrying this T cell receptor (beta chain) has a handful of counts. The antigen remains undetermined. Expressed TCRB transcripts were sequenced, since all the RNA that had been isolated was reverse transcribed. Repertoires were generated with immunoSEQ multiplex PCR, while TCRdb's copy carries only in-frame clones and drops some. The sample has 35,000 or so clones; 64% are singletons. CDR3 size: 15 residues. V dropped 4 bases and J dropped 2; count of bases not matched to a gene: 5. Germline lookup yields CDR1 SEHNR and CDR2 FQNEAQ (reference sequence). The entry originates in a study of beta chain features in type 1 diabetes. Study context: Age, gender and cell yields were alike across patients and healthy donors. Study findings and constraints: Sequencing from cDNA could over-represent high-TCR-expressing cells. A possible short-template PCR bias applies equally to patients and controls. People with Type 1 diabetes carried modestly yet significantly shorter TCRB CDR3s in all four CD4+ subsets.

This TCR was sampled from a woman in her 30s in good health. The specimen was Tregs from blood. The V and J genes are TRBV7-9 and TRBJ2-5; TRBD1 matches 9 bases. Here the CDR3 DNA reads TGTGCCAGCAGCTCACGGACAGGGGTACAAGAGACCCAGTACTTC. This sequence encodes CASSSRTGVQETQYF.